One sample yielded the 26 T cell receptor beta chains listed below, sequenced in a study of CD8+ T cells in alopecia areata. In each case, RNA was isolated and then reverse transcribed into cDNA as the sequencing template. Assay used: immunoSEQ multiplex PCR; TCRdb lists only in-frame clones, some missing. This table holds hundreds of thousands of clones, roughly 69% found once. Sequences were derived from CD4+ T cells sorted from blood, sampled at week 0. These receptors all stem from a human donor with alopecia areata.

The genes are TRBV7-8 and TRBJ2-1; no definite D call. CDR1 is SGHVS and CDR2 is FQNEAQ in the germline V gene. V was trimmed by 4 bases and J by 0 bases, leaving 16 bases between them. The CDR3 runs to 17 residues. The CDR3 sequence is CASSSPLTSGSYNEQFF. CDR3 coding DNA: TGTGCCAGCAGCTCGCCGCTGACTTCAGGCTCCTACAATGAGCAGTTCTTC.

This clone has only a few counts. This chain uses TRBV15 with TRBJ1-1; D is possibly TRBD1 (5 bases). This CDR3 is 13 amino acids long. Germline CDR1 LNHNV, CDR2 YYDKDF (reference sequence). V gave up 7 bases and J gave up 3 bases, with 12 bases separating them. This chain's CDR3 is CATKWGRDTEAFF. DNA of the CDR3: TGTGCCACCAAATGGGGGAGGGACACTGAAGCTTTCTTT. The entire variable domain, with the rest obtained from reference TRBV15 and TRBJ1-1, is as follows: DAMVIQNPRYQVTQFGKPVTLSCSQTLNHNVMYWYQQKSSQAPKLLFHYYDKDFNNEADTPDNFQSRRPNTSFCFLDIRSPGLGDTAMYLCATKWGRDTEAFFGQGTRLTVV.

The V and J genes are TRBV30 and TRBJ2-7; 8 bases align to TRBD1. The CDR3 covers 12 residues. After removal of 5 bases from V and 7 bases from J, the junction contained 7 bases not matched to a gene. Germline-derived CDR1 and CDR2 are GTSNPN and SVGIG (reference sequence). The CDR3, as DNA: TGTGCCTGGGCAGGGGGCTTAGGGGAGCAGTACTTC. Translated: CAWAGGLGEQYF.

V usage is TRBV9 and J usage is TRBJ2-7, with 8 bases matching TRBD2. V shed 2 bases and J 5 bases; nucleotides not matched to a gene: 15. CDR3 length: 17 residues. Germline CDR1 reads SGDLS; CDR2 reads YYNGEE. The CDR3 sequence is CASSVFAGGVERNEQYF. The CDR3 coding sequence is TGTGCCAGCAGCGTGTTCGCGGGGGGCGTTGAGAGGAACGAGCAGTACTTC.

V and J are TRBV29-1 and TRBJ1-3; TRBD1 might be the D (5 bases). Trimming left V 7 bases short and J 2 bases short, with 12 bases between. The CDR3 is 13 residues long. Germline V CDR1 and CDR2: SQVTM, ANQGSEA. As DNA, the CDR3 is TGCAGCGGCGCCAGGGCACCTGGAAACACCATATATTTT. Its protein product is CSGARAPGNTIYF.

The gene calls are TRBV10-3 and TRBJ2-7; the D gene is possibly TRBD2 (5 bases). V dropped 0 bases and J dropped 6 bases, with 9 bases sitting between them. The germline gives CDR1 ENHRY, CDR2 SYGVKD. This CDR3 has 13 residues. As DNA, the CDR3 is TGTGCCATCAGTGAGTCGCGAGGGCTCGAGCAGTACTTC. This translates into CAISESRGLEQYF.

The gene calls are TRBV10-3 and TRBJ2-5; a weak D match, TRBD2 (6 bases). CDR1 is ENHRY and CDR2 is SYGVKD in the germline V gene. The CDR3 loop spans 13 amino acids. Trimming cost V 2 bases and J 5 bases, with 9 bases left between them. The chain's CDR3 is CAISEPGGETQYF. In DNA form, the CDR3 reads TGTGCCATCAGTGAGCCTGGGGGGGAGACCCAGTACTTC.

CDR3 sequence: CASSWGGRDYGYTF. The CDR3 bases are TGTGCCAGCAGCTGGGGAGGCAGGGACTATGGCTACACCTTC. The chain employs TRBV27 and TRBJ1-2, with D possibly TRBD1 on 5 matching bases. The CDR3 covers 14 residues. V lost 6 bases and J 3 bases, leaving 14 bases between the germline ends. Germline CDR1 and CDR2: MNHEY and SMNVEV (reference sequence).

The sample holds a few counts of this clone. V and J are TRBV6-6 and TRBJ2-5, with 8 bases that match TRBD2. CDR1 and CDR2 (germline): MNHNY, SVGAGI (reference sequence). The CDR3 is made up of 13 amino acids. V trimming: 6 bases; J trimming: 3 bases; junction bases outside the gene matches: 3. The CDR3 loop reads CASRGTSEETQYF. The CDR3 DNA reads TGTGCCAGCAGAGGGACTAGTGAAGAGACCCAGTACTTC.

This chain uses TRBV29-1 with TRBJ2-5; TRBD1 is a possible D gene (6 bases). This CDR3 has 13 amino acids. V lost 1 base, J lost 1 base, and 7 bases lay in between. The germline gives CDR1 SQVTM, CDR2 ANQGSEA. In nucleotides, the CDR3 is TGCAGCGTTGAAGCGACAGGCCAAGAGACCCAGTACTTC. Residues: CSVEATGQETQYF.

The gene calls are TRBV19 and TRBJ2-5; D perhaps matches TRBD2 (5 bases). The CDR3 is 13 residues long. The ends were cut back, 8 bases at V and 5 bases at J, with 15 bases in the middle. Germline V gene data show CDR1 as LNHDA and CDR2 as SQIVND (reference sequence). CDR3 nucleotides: TGTGCCAGTCGTCCGGGGTCAGTGGAGACCCAGTACTTC. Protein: CASRPGSVETQYF.

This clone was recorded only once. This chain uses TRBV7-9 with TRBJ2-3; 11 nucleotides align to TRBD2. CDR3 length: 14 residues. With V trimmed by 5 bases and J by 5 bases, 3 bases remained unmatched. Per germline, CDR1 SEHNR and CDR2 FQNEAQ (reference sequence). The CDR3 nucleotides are TGTGCCAGCAGCAGACTAGCGGGGATAGATACGCAGTATTTT. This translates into CASSRLAGIDTQYF. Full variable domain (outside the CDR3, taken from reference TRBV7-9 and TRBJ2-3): DTGVSQNPRHKITKRGQNVTFRCDPISEHNRLYWYRQTLGQGPEFLTYFQNEAQLEKSRLLSDRFSAERPKGSFSTLEIQRTEQGDSAMYLCASSRLAGIDTQYFGPGTRLTVL.

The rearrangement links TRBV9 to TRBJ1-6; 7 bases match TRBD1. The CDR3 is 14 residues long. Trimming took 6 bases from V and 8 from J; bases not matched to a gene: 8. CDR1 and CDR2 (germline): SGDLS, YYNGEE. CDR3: CASTGTASDSPLHF. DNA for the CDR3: TGTGCCAGCACCGGGACAGCATCGGATTCACCCCTCCACTTT. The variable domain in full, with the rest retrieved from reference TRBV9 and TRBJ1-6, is DSGVTQTPKHLITATGQRVTLRCSPRSGDLSVYWYQQSLDQGLQFLIQYYNGEERAKGNILERFSAQQFPDLHSELNLSSLELGDSALYFCASTGTASDSPLHFGNGTRLTVT.

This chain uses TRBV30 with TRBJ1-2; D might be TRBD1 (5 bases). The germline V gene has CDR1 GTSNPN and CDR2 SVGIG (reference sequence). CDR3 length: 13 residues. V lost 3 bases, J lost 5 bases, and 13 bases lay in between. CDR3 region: CAWSDDGTYGYTF. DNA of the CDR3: TGTGCCTGGAGCGATGATGGGACTTATGGCTACACCTTC. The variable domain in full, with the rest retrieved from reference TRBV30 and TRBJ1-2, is SQTIHQWPATLVQPVGSPLSLECTVEGTSNPNLYWYRQAAGRGLQLLFYSVGIGQISSEVPQNLSASRPQDRQFILSSKKLLLSDSGFYLCAWSDDGTYGYTFGSGTRLTVV.

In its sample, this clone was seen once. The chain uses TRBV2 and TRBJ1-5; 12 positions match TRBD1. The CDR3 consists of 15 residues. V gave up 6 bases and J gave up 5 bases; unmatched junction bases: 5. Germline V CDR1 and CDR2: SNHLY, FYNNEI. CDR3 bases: TGTGCCAGCAGCTTGGGACAGGGGGCCGATCAGCCCCAGCATTTT. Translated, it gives CASSLGQGADQPQHF.

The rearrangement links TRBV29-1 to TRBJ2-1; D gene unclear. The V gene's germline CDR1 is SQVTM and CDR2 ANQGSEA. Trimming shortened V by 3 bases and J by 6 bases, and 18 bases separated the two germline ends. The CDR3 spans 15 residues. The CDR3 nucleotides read TGCAGCGTTGATCCCTCGAGCCCCTACAGCAATGAGCAGTTCTTC. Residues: CSVDPSSPYSNEQFF.

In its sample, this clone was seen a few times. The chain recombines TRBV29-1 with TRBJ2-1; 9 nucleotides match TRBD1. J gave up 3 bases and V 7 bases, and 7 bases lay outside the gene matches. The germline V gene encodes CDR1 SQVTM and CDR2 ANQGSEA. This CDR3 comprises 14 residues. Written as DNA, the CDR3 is TGCAGCGCCCAGGGGACAGGGATCTACAATGAGCAGTTCTTC. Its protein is CSAQGTGIYNEQFF.

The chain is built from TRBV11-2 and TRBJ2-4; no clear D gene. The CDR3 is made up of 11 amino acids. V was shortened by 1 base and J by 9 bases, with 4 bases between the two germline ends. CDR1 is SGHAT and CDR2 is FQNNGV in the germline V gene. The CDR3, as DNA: TGTGCCAGCAGCTTAGGGGTCATTCAGTACTTC. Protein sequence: CASSLGVIQYF.

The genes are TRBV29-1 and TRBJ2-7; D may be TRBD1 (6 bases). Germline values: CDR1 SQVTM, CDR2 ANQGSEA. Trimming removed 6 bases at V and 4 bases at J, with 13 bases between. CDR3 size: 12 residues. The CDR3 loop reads CSVRDIDYEQYF. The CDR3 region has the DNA TGCAGCGTCCGGGACATCGATTACGAGCAGTACTTC.

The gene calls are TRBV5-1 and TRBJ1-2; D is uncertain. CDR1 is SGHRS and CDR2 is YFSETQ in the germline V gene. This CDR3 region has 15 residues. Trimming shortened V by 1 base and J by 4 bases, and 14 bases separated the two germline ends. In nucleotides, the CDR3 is TGCGCCAGCAGCTTGCTGGCAGGCGACCGCTATGGCTACACCTTC. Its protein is CASSLLAGDRYGYTF.

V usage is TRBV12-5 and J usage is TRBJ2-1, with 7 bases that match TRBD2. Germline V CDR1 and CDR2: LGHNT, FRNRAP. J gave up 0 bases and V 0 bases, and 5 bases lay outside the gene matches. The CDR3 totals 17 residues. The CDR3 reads CASGLVLAEPSYNEQFF. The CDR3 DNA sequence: TGTGCTAGTGGTTTGGTGCTAGCGGAACCCTCCTACAATGAGCAGTTCTTC. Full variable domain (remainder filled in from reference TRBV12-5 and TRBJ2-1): DARVTQTPRHKVTEMGQEVTMRCQPILGHNTVFWYRQTMMQGLELLAYFRNRAPLDDSGMPKDRFSAEMPDATLATLKIQPSEPRDSAVYFCASGLVLAEPSYNEQFFGPGTRLTVL.

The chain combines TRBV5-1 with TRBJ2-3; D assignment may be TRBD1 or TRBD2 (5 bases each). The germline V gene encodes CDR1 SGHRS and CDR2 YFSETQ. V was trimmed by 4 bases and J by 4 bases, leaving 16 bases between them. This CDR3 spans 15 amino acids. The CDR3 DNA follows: TGCGCCAGCAGCCCGATGGGGGATCAGGCAGATACGCAGTATTTT. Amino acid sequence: CASSPMGDQADTQYF.

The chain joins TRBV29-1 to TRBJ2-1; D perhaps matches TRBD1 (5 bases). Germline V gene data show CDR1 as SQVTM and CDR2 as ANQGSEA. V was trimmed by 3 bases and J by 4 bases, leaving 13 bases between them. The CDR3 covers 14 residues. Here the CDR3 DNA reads TGCAGCGTTGAGGCAAGACAGACTTACAATGAGCAGTTCTTC. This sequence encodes CSVEARQTYNEQFF.

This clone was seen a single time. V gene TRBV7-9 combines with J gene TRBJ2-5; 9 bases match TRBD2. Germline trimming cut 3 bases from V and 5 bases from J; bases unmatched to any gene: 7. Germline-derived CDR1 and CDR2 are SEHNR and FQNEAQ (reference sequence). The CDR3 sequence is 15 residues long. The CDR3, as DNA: TGTGCCAGCAGCTTGGGACTAGCTCCGGTGGAGACCCAGTACTTC. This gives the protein CASSLGLAPVETQYF.

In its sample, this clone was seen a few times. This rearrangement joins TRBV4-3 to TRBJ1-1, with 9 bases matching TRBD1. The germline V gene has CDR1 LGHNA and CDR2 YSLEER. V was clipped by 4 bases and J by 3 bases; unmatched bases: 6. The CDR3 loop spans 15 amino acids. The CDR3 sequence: CASSLSTGGHTEAFF. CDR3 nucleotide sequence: TGCGCCAGCAGCCTATCTACAGGGGGCCACACTGAAGCTTTCTTT.

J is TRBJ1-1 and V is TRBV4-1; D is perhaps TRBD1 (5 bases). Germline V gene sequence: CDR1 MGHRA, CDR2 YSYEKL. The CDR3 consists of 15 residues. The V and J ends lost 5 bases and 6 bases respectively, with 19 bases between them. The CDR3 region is CASSVAPGAWPEAFF. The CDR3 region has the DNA TGCGCCAGCAGCGTCGCACCCGGGGCATGGCCTGAAGCTTTCTTT.